This entry features one TCR beta chain sequence. As yet, its antigen is unknown. These data belong to a study of T cells in Graves' hyperthyroidism and ophthalmopathy. General study results and limits: Ophthalmopathy was predicted by the model a median of approximately 6 months ahead of onset.

On the basis of clinical symptoms, serum thyroxine and TRAb, thyroid ultrasound and orbital computed tomography, diagnoses were made. This CDR3 region has 13 residues. Trimming removed 11 bases from V and 1 base from J; junction bases left unmatched: 7. The germline V gene encodes CDR1 ENHRY and CDR2 SYGVKD. RNA transcripts provided the source from which TCR beta CDR3 regions were amplified. The primer set for the first-round RT-PCR of the TCR CDR3 was HTBI. TCRdb used MiXCR to reprocess the multiplex PCR reads, holding one entry per CDR3 protein. The sample yields more than 500,000 distinct CDR3 sequences, 46% seen once.

The receptor was isolated from an adult woman with Graves' disease, either hyperthyroidism or ophthalmopathy (not recorded which). The chain links TRBV10-3 to TRBJ1-1; TRBD1 matches at 7 bases. Input material: peripheral blood or thyroid tissue (not recorded which). The CDR3 is CAAHDRENTEAFF. The CDR3 nucleotides read TGTGCCGCACACGACAGGGAGAACACTGAAGCTTTCTTT.